This T cell receptor (beta chain) originates from a study of OX40 agonist ivuxolimab in advanced cancers. Overall study: Each patient was given ivuxolimab into a vein every 2 weeks, at 0.01 to 10 mg/kg. Patients receiving dose escalation had hepatocellular carcinoma, melanoma, renal cell or head and neck cancer.

Only one count was recorded for this clone. The target antigen is unknown. Trimming stripped 3 bases from V and 11 bases from J, with 13 bases between. From germline, CDR1 is MDHEN and CDR2 SYDVKM. The CDR3 runs to 12 residues. Overall study findings and caveats: CD4+ and CD8+ T cells in blood underwent clonal expansion by week 6 at 0.1 to 3.0 mg/kg.

The assay was immunoSEQ multiplex PCR, and TCRdb's table has in-frame clones only and misses some. Counted here are 52,000 or so clones, 70% to 90% occurring once; the ten biggest clones make up 8.5% to 14%. This rearrangement joins TRBV28 to TRBJ2-5; TRBD1 is a possible D gene (6 bases). This clonotype originated in an adult with an advanced solid tumor such as melanoma, head and neck, liver or kidney cancer. This specimen consisted of CD4+ or CD8+ T cells sorted from blood, obtained in a trial of the OX40 agonist ivuxolimab. Here the CDR3 DNA reads TGTGCCAGCAGTTTTCAGCCAGGGGAGCAGTACTTC. Its translation: CASSFQPGEQYF. The variable domain in full, completed from reference TRBV28 and TRBJ2-5, reads DVKVTQSSRYLVKRTGEKVFLECVQDMDHENMFWYRQDPGLGLRLIYFSYDVKMKEKGDIPEGYSVSREKKERFSLILESASTNQTSMYLCASSFQPGEQYFGPGTRLLVL.